This T cell receptor beta chain was recovered during a study of blood T cell repertoires in COVID-19. Original data processing: The assay estimated nucleated cells by amplifying reference gene primers. Measured with immunoSEQ multiplex PCR; TCRdb has only the in-frame clones, and not every one. V, J and clone size were drawn from that table, and D and trimming were deduced from the DNA. The sample holds more than 250,000 clones, over 75% seen once. This CDR3 has 15 residues. With 7 bases removed from V and 5 bases from J, the gap between germline ends came to 20 bases. Per germline, CDR1 MNHEY and CDR2 SVGAGI. Living in about 25 US areas, the participants were between roughly 18 and 89 years of age. Symptom resolution, clearance, or two negative PCRs marked the recovered donors of Cohort 3.

Sequenced material: PBMCs or T cells enriched from blood (not recorded which). The receptor's source is a woman aged 18-29 years who had recovered from COVID-19. The chain has TRBV6-5 and TRBJ1-1; the D gene is possibly TRBD1 (6 bases). This CDR3 reads CASTTQGRRGTEAFF. The CDR3 DNA sequence: TGTGCCAGCACAACCCAGGGGCGTAGGGGGACTGAAGCTTTCTTT.